This is a list of T cell receptor beta chains from one sample in a study of tumor-infiltrating lymphocytes in primary liver carcinoma. TCRdb re-called the multiplex PCR reads through MiXCR, storing one row per CDR3 protein. Of 47,000 or so distinct CDR3 sequences detected, 70% to 80% appear once; the ten largest clones hold more than 25%. The material sequenced was liver tumor tissue from sampling region 3. The receptors derive from a middle-aged man with primary liver carcinoma and hepatitis B virus infection. CDR3s include the opening cysteine and the closing phenylalanine or tryptophan. The D gene is left open where the match is weak. Some rows mark clone size as missing; the rest say once, few, many or name a class of expanded clone.

v_call: TRBV6-6; clone_size: NA; j_call: TRBJ2-3; d_call: NA; cdr3_nt: TGTGCCAACAGTTACGTCGGGGACGGCACAGGTACGCAGTATTTT; cdr3_aa: CANSYVGDGTGTQYF
v_call: TRBV4-2; clone_size: NA; j_call: TRBJ1-3; d_call: NA; cdr3_nt: TGTGCCAGCAGCCAAGAGGACAGAGTTGGAAACACCACATATTTT; cdr3_aa: CASSQEDRVGNTTYF
v_call: TRBV11-2; clone_size: NA; j_call: TRBJ2-7; d_call: NA; cdr3_nt: TGTGCCAGCAGCCAGTATTCGGGATGGGACTACGAGCAGTACTTC; cdr3_aa: CASSQYSGWDYEQYF
v_call: TRBV6-1; clone_size: many; j_call: TRBJ2-4; d_call: NA; cdr3_nt: TGTGCCAGCAGTGAAGGCTTCCTAGCCAAAAACATTCAGTACTTC; cdr3_aa: CASSEGFLAKNIQYF
v_call: TRBV19; clone_size: many; j_call: TRBJ1-1; d_call: NA; cdr3_nt: TGTGCCAGTAATCAGGGGATCACTGAAGCTTTCTTT; cdr3_aa: CASNQGITEAFF
v_call: TRBV6-5; clone_size: many; j_call: TRBJ2-5; d_call: NA; cdr3_nt: TGTGCCATTTCCTCGTCCCGGGAAGAGACCCAGTACTTC; cdr3_aa: CAISSSREETQYF
v_call: TRBV11-2; clone_size: NA; j_call: TRBJ2-3; d_call: TRBD2; cdr3_nt: TGTGCCAGCAGCCCTCCGACTAGCGCCAGCACAGATACTCAGTATTTT; cdr3_aa: CASSPPTSASTDTQYF
v_call: TRBV4-1; clone_size: NA; j_call: TRBJ1-1; d_call: TRBD1; cdr3_nt: TGCGCCAGAAGCCAACTCAGGGGGAGTGACACTGAAGCTTTCTTT; cdr3_aa: CARSQLRGSDTEAFF
v_call: TRBV11-2; clone_size: NA; j_call: TRBJ2-1; d_call: NA; cdr3_nt: TGTACCAACAGCTTTCGACTAACGGGAGATTTCAATGAGCAGTTCTTC; cdr3_aa: CTNSFRLTGDFNEQFF
v_call: TRBV6-5; clone_size: NA; j_call: TRBJ2-1; d_call: TRBD2; cdr3_nt: TGTGCCAGCAGTTATAGCGGAGGTCTAGCGGTATATGAGCAGTTCTTC; cdr3_aa: CASSYSGGLAVYEQFF
v_call: TRBV20-1; clone_size: few; j_call: TRBJ2-7; d_call: TRBD2; cdr3_nt: TGCAGTGCTGTAGCGGGAGGGAACTACGAGCAGTACTTC; cdr3_aa: CSAVAGGNYEQYF
v_call: TRBV10-1; clone_size: NA; j_call: TRBJ2-2; d_call: NA; cdr3_nt: TGCGCCATCAGTGATGGCGGGACGAACACCGGGGAGCTGTTTTTT; cdr3_aa: CAISDGGTNTGELFF
v_call: TRBV6-7; clone_size: NA; j_call: TRBJ2-5; d_call: TRBD1; cdr3_nt: TGTGCCAGCAGGACCCCGGGACAGGGGTGGAGGGAGACCCAGTACTTC; cdr3_aa: CASRTPGQGWRETQYF
v_call: TRBV11-2; clone_size: NA; j_call: TRBJ2-3; d_call: NA; cdr3_nt: TGTGCCAGCAGCGAACGAGACGGGCACACAGTTACGCAGTATTTT; cdr3_aa: CASSERDGHTVTQYF
v_call: TRBV7-9; clone_size: many; j_call: TRBJ1-1; d_call: NA; cdr3_nt: TGTGCCAGCAGCTTAGCCGCTGAAGCTTTCTTT; cdr3_aa: CASSLAAEAFF
v_call: TRBV10-3; clone_size: many; j_call: TRBJ2-3; d_call: TRBD1; cdr3_nt: TGTGCCATTCGGAATAACAGGGGAGATACGCAGTATTTT; cdr3_aa: CAIRNNRGDTQYF
v_call: TRBV11-3; clone_size: NA; j_call: TRBJ2-1; d_call: NA; cdr3_nt: TGTGCCAGCAGCTTAGTTTGGCAGGGCAATGGTCAGTTCTTC; cdr3_aa: CASSLVWQGNGQFF
v_call: TRBV11-2; clone_size: few; j_call: TRBJ2-5; d_call: TRBD2; cdr3_nt: TGTGCCAGCAGCTTTGCAAGCGGGAGGTTAGAGACCCAGTACTTC; cdr3_aa: CASSFASGRLETQYF
v_call: TRBV19; clone_size: NA; j_call: TRBJ1-2; d_call: TRBD1; cdr3_nt: TGTGCCAGTAGCCGGGACAGCACTAACTATGGCTACACCTTC; cdr3_aa: CASSRDSTNYGYTF
v_call: TRBV4-1; clone_size: NA; j_call: TRBJ1-4; d_call: NA; cdr3_nt: TGCGCCAGCAGCCAAGAACCCCCCGATAGCTTAGGTGAAAAACTGTTTTTT; cdr3_aa: CASSQEPPDSLGEKLFF
v_call: TRBV12-3/TRBV12-4; clone_size: few; j_call: TRBJ2-7; d_call: NA; cdr3_nt: TGTGCCAGCAGCTTAGTAGGCAGACTATTCGAGCAGTACTTC; cdr3_aa: CASSLVGRLFEQYF
v_call: TRBV11-2; clone_size: few; j_call: TRBJ1-3; d_call: NA; cdr3_nt: TGTGCTTCAGCCCAGAGAGCTGGAAGCACCATATATTTT; cdr3_aa: CASAQRAGSTIYF
v_call: TRBV6-1; clone_size: NA; j_call: TRBJ1-1; d_call: NA; cdr3_nt: TGTGTCAGCGGTGAATACAGGAACTCTGTCAACTCAGCTTTCTTT; cdr3_aa: CVSGEYRNSVNSAFF
v_call: TRBV6-1; clone_size: many; j_call: TRBJ2-1; d_call: NA; cdr3_nt: TGTGCCAGCAGTGAACAGAATGAGCAGTTCTTC; cdr3_aa: CASSEQNEQFF